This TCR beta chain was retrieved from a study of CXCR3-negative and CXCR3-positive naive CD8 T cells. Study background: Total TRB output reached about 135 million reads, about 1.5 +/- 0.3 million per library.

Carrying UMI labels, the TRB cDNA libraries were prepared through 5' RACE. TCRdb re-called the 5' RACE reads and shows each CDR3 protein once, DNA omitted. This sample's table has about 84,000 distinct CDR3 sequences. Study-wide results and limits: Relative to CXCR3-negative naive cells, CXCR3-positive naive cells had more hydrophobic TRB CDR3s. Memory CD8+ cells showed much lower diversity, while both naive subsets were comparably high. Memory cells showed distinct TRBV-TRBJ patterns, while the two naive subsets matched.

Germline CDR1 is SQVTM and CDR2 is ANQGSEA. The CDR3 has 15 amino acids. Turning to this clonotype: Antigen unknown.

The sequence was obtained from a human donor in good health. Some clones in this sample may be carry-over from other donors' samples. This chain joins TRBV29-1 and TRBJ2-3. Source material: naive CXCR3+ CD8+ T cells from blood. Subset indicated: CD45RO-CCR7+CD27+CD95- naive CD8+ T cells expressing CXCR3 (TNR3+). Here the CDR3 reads CSVDRTASSTDTQYF.